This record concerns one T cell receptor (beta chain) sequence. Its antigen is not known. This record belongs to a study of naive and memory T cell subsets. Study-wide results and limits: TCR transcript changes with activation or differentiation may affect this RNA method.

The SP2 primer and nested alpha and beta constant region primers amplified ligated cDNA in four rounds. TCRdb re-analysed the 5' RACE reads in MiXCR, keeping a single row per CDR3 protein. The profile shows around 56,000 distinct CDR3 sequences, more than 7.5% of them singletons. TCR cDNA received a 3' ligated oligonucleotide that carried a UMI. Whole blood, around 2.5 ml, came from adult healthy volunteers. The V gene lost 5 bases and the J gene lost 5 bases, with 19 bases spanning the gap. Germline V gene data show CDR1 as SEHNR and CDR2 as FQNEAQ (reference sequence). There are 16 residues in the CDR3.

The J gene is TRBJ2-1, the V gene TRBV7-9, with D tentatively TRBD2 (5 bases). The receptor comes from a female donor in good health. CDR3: CASSPRSSIYNNEQFF. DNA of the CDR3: TGTGCCAGCAGCCCAAGGTCTAGCATCTATAACAATGAGCAGTTCTTC.